What follows are 16 T cell receptor beta chains derived from one specimen sequenced in a study of T cell responses to AZD1222 COVID-19 vaccine. Sequencing used immunoSEQ multiplex PCR; TCRdb keeps in-frame clones, though not all of them. The sample carries some 110,000 clones, 86% recorded once. Specimen: peripheral blood, collected 28 days after the second dose of the MenACWY control vaccine. Receptors were obtained from an adult who received the MenACWY meningococcal vaccine as a control.

The rearrangement uses TRBV7-9 and TRBJ1-2; unclear D gene. Looked up from germline, CDR1 is SEHNR and CDR2 is FQNEAQ (reference sequence). This CDR3 is built from 12 residues. V gave up 1 base and J gave up 5 bases, with 5 bases separating them. In nucleotides, the CDR3 is TGTGCCAGCAGCTTAGGGATGTATGGCTACACCTTC. The encoded protein is CASSLGMYGYTF.

The gene calls are TRBV27 and TRBJ1-4; D is undetermined. The CDR3 loop spans 15 amino acids. V shed 2 bases and J shed 8 bases, with 15 bases lying between them. The germline V gene encodes CDR1 MNHEY and CDR2 SMNVEV (reference sequence). The CDR3 protein is CASSLRASAGEKLFF. Here the CDR3 DNA reads TGTGCCAGCAGTTTAAGGGCTTCGGCGGGAGAAAAACTGTTTTTT.

The rearrangement joins TRBV9 to TRBJ2-2; D may be TRBD1 (6 bases). Germline V gene sequence: CDR1 SGDLS, CDR2 YYNGEE. This CDR3 has 15 amino acids. V was pared by 0 bases and J by 7 bases, with 13 bases between. The CDR3 nucleotides read TGTGCCAGCAGCGTAGTCCCAGGGGTAATCGGGGAGCTGTTTTTT. Encoded protein: CASSVVPGVIGELFF.

This sequence joins TRBV5-6 and TRBJ1-4; TRBD1 is a possible D gene (6 bases). V lost 5 bases and J lost 7, with 15 bases in between. The CDR3 has 14 residues. The germline gives CDR1 SGHDT, CDR2 YYEEEE. The CDR3 nucleotides read TGTGCCAGCAGGCGACAGGCAGCAGGTGAAAAACTGTTTTTT. This encodes CASRRQAAGEKLFF.

CDR3 sequence (DNA): TGCAGCGTTGGCCCCGGGACGGTGAACACTGAAGCTTTCTTT. Its protein product is CSVGPGTVNTEAFF. The J gene is TRBJ1-1, the V gene TRBV29-1, with TRBD1 as a possible D gene (5 bases). The germline V gene has CDR1 SQVTM and CDR2 ANQGSEA. The V end lost 4 bases, the J end lost 0 bases, and 12 bases lay between the germline ends. This CDR3 is built from 14 residues.

V usage is TRBV3-1 (or the pseudogene TRBV3-2) and J usage is TRBJ1-6, with no clear D. Trimming took 4 bases from V and 9 from J, leaving 25 bases between them. CDR1 and CDR2 (germline): LGHDT, YNNKEL (reference sequence). The CDR3 sequence is 18 residues long. CDR3 coding DNA: TGTGCCAGCAGCCCAGACCGGAGGTGGCGGGTATTAAGTTCACCCCTCCACTTT. Encoded protein: CASSPDRRWRVLSSPLHF.

This rearrangement joins TRBV4-1 to TRBJ1-6, with a possible D match to TRBD1 (5 bases). CDR1 is MGHRA and CDR2 is YSYEKL in the germline V gene. V was shortened by 4 bases and J by 6 bases, with 13 bases between the two germline ends. The CDR3 extends over 15 amino acids. The CDR3 is CASSRQDSGNSPLHF. The CDR3 DNA follows: TGCGCCAGCAGCCGCCAAGACAGTGGTAATTCACCCCTCCACTTT.

This clone came up a few times. This chain uses TRBV19 with TRBJ2-3, with TRBD1 identical over 8 bases. This CDR3 comprises 14 residues. The ends lost 3 bases at V and 6 bases at J; junction bases unmatched: 5. CDR1 is LNHDA, CDR2 SQIVND, per germline (reference sequence). The CDR3: CASSIQGAADTQYF. The DNA of the CDR3 is TGTGCCAGTAGTATCCAGGGGGCAGCGGATACGCAGTATTTT.

This clone came up many times. The V call is TRBV20-1, the J call TRBJ1-6; no clear D gene. This CDR3 has 11 amino acids. Trimming shortened V by 1 base and J by 14 bases, and 9 bases separated the two germline ends. Germline CDR1 is DFQATT and CDR2 is SNEGSKA (reference sequence). The DNA of the CDR3 is TGCAGTGCTAGAGGAGACTTAGCCCTCCACTTT. This gives the protein CSARGDLALHF.

This clone was seen more than once but under ten times. In DNA form, the CDR3 reads TGTGCCAGCAGCTTCTCCGGGGTTGAAAAACTGTTTTTT. This codes for CASSFSGVEKLFF. The gene calls are TRBV5-5 and TRBJ1-4; no definite D call. V was pared by 2 bases and J by 7 bases, with 9 bases between. This CDR3 has 13 residues. Per the germline V gene, CDR1 is SGHKS and CDR2 is YYEKEE (reference sequence).

This chain connects TRBV19 to TRBJ2-1, with 9 bases fitting TRBD2. CDR1 and CDR2 from the germline V gene are LNHDA and SQIVND (reference sequence). V trimming: 2 bases; J trimming: 0 bases; junction bases outside the gene matches: 2. The CDR3 totals 16 residues. CDR3 bases: TGTGCCAGTAGTATAAGCGGGGGGTCCTCCTACAATGAGCAGTTCTTC. This codes for CASSISGGSSYNEQFF.

The count of this clone is one. The chain links TRBV28 to TRBJ1-2; tentatively, D is TRBD1 (6 bases). The CDR3 loop spans 13 amino acids. V shed 8 bases and J shed 4 bases, with 14 bases lying between them. CDR1 is MDHEN and CDR2 is SYDVKM in the germline V gene. CDR3 in amino acids: CASRTTGTYGYTF. CDR3 sequence (DNA): TGTGCCAGCCGGACTACAGGGACCTATGGCTACACCTTC.

This chain joins TRBV27 and TRBJ2-5; D may match TRBD1 or TRBD2 (6 bases each). The CDR3 is 16 amino acids. Trimming cost V 4 bases and J 5 bases, with 20 bases left between them. The germline V gene has CDR1 MNHEY and CDR2 SMNVEV (reference sequence). CDR3 DNA: TGTGCCAGCAGTTCCTGGGGGGCAGGGAATGAGGAGACCCAGTACTTC. Its protein is CASSSWGAGNEETQYF.

This clone was counted ten times or more. The chain uses TRBV20-1 and TRBJ1-5; the match to TRBD1 covers 8 bases. The CDR3 sequence is 14 residues long. CDR1 is DFQATT and CDR2 is SNEGSKA in the germline V gene (reference sequence). V lost 3 bases, J lost 4 bases, and 5 bases stayed unmatched. This CDR3 reads CSASPGGGNQPQHF. DNA of the CDR3: TGCAGTGCTAGTCCAGGGGGCGGAAATCAGCCCCAGCATTTT.

The rearrangement links TRBV19 to TRBJ2-4, with TRBD1 matching over 8 bases. With V trimmed by 2 bases and J by 8 bases, 8 bases remained unmatched. The CDR3 runs 15 residues. CDR1 and CDR2 (germline): LNHDA, SQIVND (reference sequence). CDR3 region: CASSIQGQGRDIQYF. CDR3 sequence (DNA): TGTGCCAGTAGTATACAAGGACAGGGTAGAGACATTCAGTACTTC.

The chain has TRBV6-5 and TRBJ2-7; no firm D call. V lost 0 bases, J lost 2 bases, and 8 bases lay in between. The CDR3 contains 14 residues. Germline V gene sequence: CDR1 MNHEY, CDR2 SVGAGI. CDR3 amino acids: CASSYSPGTYEQYF. CDR3 nucleotide sequence: TGTGCCAGCAGTTACTCGCCGGGCACCTACGAGCAGTACTTC.